This TCR beta chain came from a study of shared T cell receptors in the human thymus. Sequenced by immunoSEQ multiplex PCR; TCRdb stores in-frame clones only, minus some. In the table there are some 640,000 clones, 87% of which are singletons. V lost 8 bases and J 0 bases, leaving 11 bases between the germline ends. From germline, CDR1 is LGHNT and CDR2 FRNRAP. CDR3 length equals 14 residues. These records were also assigned to another study, of human thymus T cells. That work states: Among the donors, all were healthy Finnish infants having corrective surgery for congenital heart defects.

Material: thymocytes. The rearrangement uses TRBV12-5 and TRBJ1-3; D gene uncertain. The receptor comes from a boy under two years old with a congenital heart defect. CDR3 residues: CASRTTASGNTIYF. The CDR3 coding sequence is TGTGCTAGTCGAACGACTGCCTCTGGAAACACCATATATTTT.